The sequence of this T cell receptor (beta chain) was determined in a study of shared clonotypes between healthy human individuals. Study-level background: Per donor, CD8 memory used one plate, CD8 naive used two, CD4 memory used three and CD4 naive used three.

About this clone itself: The antigen is not known.

An even split of each subset's genomic DNA across several immunoSEQ plates was performed. The data were produced by immunoSEQ multiplex PCR, yet TCRdb's version contains in-frame clones alone and is incomplete. The repertoire holds fewer than 1 million clones, with about 96% as singletons. It was CD45RO-negative cells, positively selected for CCR7, that made up naive CD8 cells, with terminally differentiated effector memory CD45RA+ cells excluded. The CDR3 runs 14 residues. Trimming left V 4 bases short and J 0 bases short, with 9 bases between. Germline loops: CDR1 SNHLY, CDR2 FYNNEI. Whole-study findings and limits: Estimated richness was generally greater in naive than memory subsets. Depth of sequencing was expected to influence donor clonotype sharing.

The material sequenced was naive CD8+ T cells sorted from blood. This clonotype originated in a man aged 25-40 years in good health. The chain is built from TRBV2 and TRBJ2-5; D is possibly TRBD2 (5 bases). CDR3 DNA sequence: TGTGCCAGCAGTGTCGAGCGGTACCAAGAGACCCAGTACTTC. It yields the protein CASSVERYQETQYF.